The 31 T cell receptor beta chains below were found in one sample sequenced in a study of blood T cell repertoires in COVID-19. The repertoire was sequenced with immunoSEQ multiplex PCR; TCRdb's copy has only in-frame clones and lacks some. The sample has approximately 110,000 clones, less than 80% seen once. The source material was peripheral blood. The receptors come from a man aged 65-85 years with active or convalescent COVID-19.

CDR3 in amino acids: CASSLAGGRRTDTQYF. For the CDR3, the DNA is TGCGCCAGCAGCTTGGCCGGCGGGAGGAGGACAGATACGCAGTATTTT. The rearrangement links TRBV5-1 to TRBJ2-3; 8 positions match TRBD2. The CDR3 is 16 residues long. The J segment lost 3 bases and the V segment lost 0 bases, leaving 6 bases of the junction unmatched. CDR1 is SGHRS and CDR2 is YFSETQ in the germline V gene.

This clone has only a few counts. The V and J genes are TRBV2 and TRBJ1-5; 10 bases line up with TRBD1. Germline CDR1 is SNHLY and CDR2 is FYNNEI. V shed 3 bases and J 6 bases; nucleotides not matched to a gene: 2. This CDR3 contains 14 residues. The CDR3, as DNA: TGTGCCAGCAGTGACAGGACAGGGGGTCAGCCCCAGCATTTT. Amino acids: CASSDRTGGQPQHF. Supplemented by reference TRBV2 and TRBJ1-5, the full variable domain reads EPEVTQTPSHQVTQMGQEVILRCVPISNHLYFYWYRQILGQKVEFLVSFYNNEISEKSEIFDDQFSVERPDGSNFTLKIRSTKLEDSAMYFCASSDRTGGQPQHFGDGTRLSIL.

The rearrangement links TRBV29-1 to TRBJ1-2, with D maybe TRBD1 (5 bases). The CDR3 has 14 residues. V was shortened by 5 bases and J by 4 bases, with 17 bases between the two germline ends. Looked up from germline, CDR1 is SQVTM and CDR2 is ANQGSEA. DNA for the CDR3: TGCAGCGTTCACGCTCAGGGCGGGGGCTATGGCTACACCTTC. This translates into CSVHAQGGGYGYTF.

This chain links TRBV7-2 with TRBJ2-7, with 12 bases aligning to TRBD2. The ends lost 5 bases at V and 7 bases at J; junction bases unmatched: 6. The CDR3 has 14 residues. CDR1 is SGHTA, CDR2 FQGNSA, per germline. The CDR3 coding sequence is TGTGCCAGCAGCAAGACTAGCGGGAGTTGGGAGCAGTACTTC. This gives the protein CASSKTSGSWEQYF.

This clone was seen repeatedly, ten times or more. The rearrangement links TRBV5-1 to TRBJ1-1, with 7 bases matching TRBD1. This CDR3 is 15 amino acids long. The V and J ends lost 3 bases and 1 base, in that order; junction bases with no gene match: 6. Germline V lookup: CDR1 SGHRS, CDR2 YFSETQ. The CDR3 nucleotides are TGCGCCAGCAGCTCCTTAGGACAGGCGAACACTGAAGCTTTCTTT. Translating gives CASSSLGQANTEAFF.

The chain combines TRBV2 with TRBJ2-1; D is unclear. The germline V gene encodes CDR1 SNHLY and CDR2 FYNNEI. Deletions cut 4 bases from V and 0 bases from J, with 16 bases between. The CDR3 is 17 residues long. CDR3 nucleotides: TGTGCCAGCAGTGTCGTTGGATTTGGAGTCTCCTACAATGAGCAGTTCTTC. As protein: CASSVVGFGVSYNEQFF.

This chain links TRBV27 with TRBJ1-1, with 9 bases that match TRBD1. Trimming cost V 6 bases and J 1 base; bases outside gene matches: 3. Germline CDR1 and CDR2: MNHEY and SMNVEV (reference sequence). CDR3 length: 14 amino acids. Written as DNA, the CDR3 is TGTGCCAGCAGAGGGGACAGGGCGAACACTGAAGCTTTCTTT. Residues: CASRGDRANTEAFF.

This clone came up once. This chain links TRBV7-2 with TRBJ2-7, with D perhaps matching TRBD1 (6 bases). CDR1 is SGHTA, CDR2 FQGNSA, per germline. This CDR3 is built from 16 residues. Trimming removed 5 bases at V and 0 bases at J, with 17 bases between. CDR3 in DNA: TGTGCCAGCAGCCCGTCAACAGGGCCTTTCTCCTACGAGCAGTACTTC. Translated: CASSPSTGPFSYEQYF.

The chain carries TRBV5-1 and TRBJ2-2, with 12 bases aligning to TRBD2. V lost 4 bases and J lost 5; bases outside the gene matches: 6. The CDR3 is 16 amino acids. Germline CDR1 SGHRS, CDR2 YFSETQ. The CDR3 nucleotides are TGCGCCAGCAGCGCCAGACTAGCGGGAGAGACCGGGGAGCTGTTTTTT. This codes for CASSARLAGETGELFF.

This chain joins TRBV10-1 and TRBJ2-3; D is undetermined. Trimming pared 5 bases from V and 2 bases from J, leaving 11 bases between. The length of the CDR3 is 14 residues. Germline V gives CDR1 WNHNN, CDR2 SYGVQD (reference sequence). Here the CDR3 reads CASSPRLDTDTQYF. The DNA of the CDR3 is TGCGCCAGCAGTCCTAGACTGGACACAGATACGCAGTATTTT.

The chain joins TRBV7-2 to TRBJ2-2, with 7 bases fitting TRBD1. CDR1 SGHTA and CDR2 FQGNSA come from the germline V gene. V gave up 3 bases and J gave up 1 base; unmatched junction bases: 2. This CDR3 has 15 residues. The CDR3 sequence is CASSLWTGNTGELFF. In DNA, the CDR3 is TGTGCCAGCAGCTTGTGGACAGGGAACACCGGGGAGCTGTTTTTT.

The chain carries TRBV10-2 and TRBJ2-5; 9 positions agree with TRBD2. The length of the CDR3 is 14 residues. The ends lost 4 bases at V and 5 bases at J; junction bases unmatched: 5. The germline V gene encodes CDR1 WSHSY and CDR2 SAAADI. The CDR3 reads CASSVSGRVETQYF. The CDR3 DNA reads as TGCGCCAGCAGTGTTAGCGGGAGAGTGGAGACCCAGTACTTC.

The chain carries TRBV6-5 and TRBJ1-4; 7 bases map to TRBD1. The CDR3 loop spans 14 amino acids. Germline loops: CDR1 MNHEY, CDR2 SVGAGI. V dropped 3 bases and J dropped 5; count of bases not matched to a gene: 3. CDR3 DNA sequence: TGTGCCAGCAGTTATAGGGACAGAAATGAAAAACTGTTTTTT. It is translated as CASSYRDRNEKLFF.

This clone was detected only once. The DNA is omitted, as the CDR3 cannot be located on it reliably, and the CDR3 follows TCRdb's listing. The V call is TRBV9, the J call TRBJ2-7; TRBD1, the table's D call, lacks a check against the DNA. Germline CDR1 reads SGDLS; CDR2 reads YYNGEE. Inclusive of both ends, the CDR3 amounts to 16 amino acids. CDR3 in amino acids: CASSVGPGQGPYEQYF.

This chain joins TRBV4-1 and TRBJ2-3; 13 positions match TRBD2. Per germline, CDR1 MGHRA and CDR2 YSYEKL. The CDR3 is 16 residues long. The ends lost 4 bases at V and 4 bases at J; junction bases unmatched: 5. The CDR3 bases are TGCGCCAGCAGCCTCACCGGACTAGCGGGGGCAGATACGCAGTATTTT. This sequence encodes CASSLTGLAGADTQYF.

V is TRBV27 and J is TRBJ1-1; TRBD1 is a possible D gene (6 bases). The CDR3 totals 14 residues. Per germline, CDR1 MNHEY and CDR2 SMNVEV (reference sequence). V was trimmed by 1 base and J by 7 bases, leaving 13 bases between them. CDR3 region: CASSLLQGRGEAFF. The CDR3 DNA reads TGTGCCAGCAGTTTATTACAGGGAAGAGGTGAAGCTTTCTTT.

V and J are TRBV25-1 and TRBJ2-5; 7 bases map to TRBD1. Looked up from germline, CDR1 is MGHDK and CDR2 is SYGVNS. J lost 6 bases, V lost 3 bases, and 13 bases had no gene match. The CDR3 loop spans 16 amino acids. For the CDR3, the DNA is TGTGCCAGCAGTGACCCCGGGGCAGGGGGTGGGCAGACCCAGTACTTC. It encodes CASSDPGAGGGQTQYF.

This chain uses TRBV7-2 with TRBJ1-4; no clear D. Germline CDR1 is SGHTA and CDR2 is FQGNSA. Trimming removed 1 base from V and 5 bases from J, with 11 bases in between. This CDR3 comprises 15 residues. The CDR3 DNA sequence: TGTGCCAGCAGCTTAGAGGCGTCGGGAAATGAAAAACTGTTTTTT. It codes for CASSLEASGNEKLFF.

The V and J genes are TRBV11-2 and TRBJ1-2; D is unclear. V lost 4 bases, J lost 4 bases, and 10 bases lay in between. Germline CDR1 SGHAT, CDR2 FQNNGV. CDR3 length equals 13 residues. This CDR3 is CASSSYRVYGYTF. The CDR3 DNA reads TGTGCCAGCAGCTCTTACAGAGTCTATGGCTACACCTTC.

V and J are TRBV2 and TRBJ1-1, with TRBD1 matching over 8 bases. Germline values: CDR1 SNHLY, CDR2 FYNNEI. This CDR3 contains 13 residues. Germline trimming cut 5 bases from V and 3 bases from J; bases unmatched to any gene: 2. The CDR3 DNA reads TGTGCCAGCAGTAGGACAGGGTACACTGAAGCTTTCTTT. Translation: CASSRTGYTEAFF.

The gene calls are TRBV4-1 and TRBJ1-2; 7 bases match TRBD1. Germline V gene data show CDR1 as MGHRA and CDR2 as YSYEKL. With V trimmed by 4 bases and J by 2 bases, 4 bases remained unmatched. The CDR3 has 14 amino acids. The CDR3 bases are TGCGCCAGCAGCCTCCCAGGGGGAAACTATGGCTACACCTTC. Protein: CASSLPGGNYGYTF.

The rearrangement links TRBV4-1 to TRBJ2-7; a possible D gene is TRBD2 (6 bases). This CDR3 comprises 16 residues. The germline CDR1 and CDR2 sequences are MGHRA and YSYEKL. Trimming cost V 0 bases and J 2 bases, with 14 bases left between them. Here the CDR3 reads CASSQDSTTRPYEQYF. CDR3 nucleotides: TGCGCCAGCAGCCAAGATTCCACGACTAGGCCCTACGAGCAGTACTTC.

The rearrangement links TRBV7-3 to TRBJ1-1, with TRBD1 identical over 7 bases. CDR1 and CDR2 from the germline V gene are SGHTA and FQGTGA. The CDR3 has 14 residues. The junction had 2 bases not matched to a gene; V was cut back by 4 bases and J by 0 bases. CDR3 nucleotides: TGTGCCAGCAGCTGGGACAGCTTGAACACTGAAGCTTTCTTT. This codes for CASSWDSLNTEAFF. The complete variable domain, with remaining parts taken from reference TRBV7-3 and TRBJ1-1, reads GAGVSQTPSNKVTEKGKYVELRCDPISGHTALYWYRQSLGQGPEFLIYFQGTGAADDSGLPNDRFFAVRPEGSVSTLKIQRTERGDSAVYLCASSWDSLNTEAFFGQGTRLTVV.

This rearrangement joins TRBV29-1 to TRBJ2-5; D not certain. Germline CDR1 reads SQVTM; CDR2 reads ANQGSEA. V was cut by 1 base and J by 5 bases, with 11 bases left in between. The CDR3 has 13 residues. The CDR3 is CSVEGQSRETQYF. CDR3 sequence (DNA): TGCAGCGTTGAAGGGCAAAGCAGGGAGACCCAGTACTTC.

This rearrangement joins TRBV20-1 to TRBJ2-3; D may be TRBD1 (7 bases). The CDR3 consists of 17 residues. CDR1 and CDR2 (germline): DFQATT, SNEGSKA (reference sequence). V gave up 3 bases and J gave up 0 bases, with 19 bases separating them. In nucleotides, the CDR3 is TGCAGTGCTAGTCTAGCAGGGGGGACCTCTAGCACAGATACGCAGTATTTT. It codes for CSASLAGGTSSTDTQYF.

This clone was recorded once. V usage is TRBV5-1 and J usage is TRBJ1-1, with 10 bases matching TRBD1. Germline V gene sequence: CDR1 SGHRS, CDR2 YFSETQ. CDR3 length equals 13 residues. J lost 11 bases, V lost 4 bases, and 8 bases had no gene match. The CDR3 coding sequence is TGCGCCAGCAGCCCTACGGGACAGGGGTATGCTTTCTTT. This codes for CASSPTGQGYAFF. Complete variable domain (other parts from reference TRBV5-1 and TRBJ1-1): KAGVTQTPRYLIKTRGQQVTLSCSPISGHRSVSWYQQTPGQGLQFLFEYFSETQRNKGNFPGRFSGRQFSNSRSEMNVSTLELGDSALYLCASSPTGQGYAFFGQGTRLTVV.

This clone turned up a few times. The rearrangement joins TRBV5-1 to TRBJ2-7, with TRBD2 as a possible D gene (6 bases). CDR1 and CDR2 (germline): SGHRS, YFSETQ. This CDR3 contains 14 residues. V shed 0 bases and J shed 0 bases, with 7 bases lying between them. The CDR3 nucleotides read TGCGCCAGCAGCTTGGCGGGAGACTCCTACGAGCAGTACTTC. As protein: CASSLAGDSYEQYF. Full variable domain (remainder filled in from reference TRBV5-1 and TRBJ2-7): KAGVTQTPRYLIKTRGQQVTLSCSPISGHRSVSWYQQTPGQGLQFLFEYFSETQRNKGNFPGRFSGRQFSNSRSEMNVSTLELGDSALYLCASSLAGDSYEQYFGPGTRLTVT.

The chain carries TRBV11-2 and TRBJ2-7, with D possibly being TRBD2 (6 bases). From germline, CDR1 is SGHAT and CDR2 FQNNGV. CDR3 length: 15 amino acids. Trimming took off 5 bases at V and 0 bases at J, with 14 bases between the two ends. CDR3 loop: CASSRDFQSSYEQYF. The CDR3, as DNA: TGTGCCAGCAGCCGGGACTTTCAAAGCTCCTACGAGCAGTACTTC.

This chain connects TRBV10-3 to TRBJ1-1; D possibly corresponds to TRBD1 (6 bases). This CDR3 is built from 14 residues. CDR1 ENHRY and CDR2 SYGVKD come from the germline V gene. Deletions cut 6 bases from V and 4 bases from J, with 15 bases between. CDR3 sequence (DNA): TGTGCCATCAGGTTCGGGGGGCAGGTCACTGAAGCTTTCTTT. The encoded protein is CAIRFGGQVTEAFF.

J is TRBJ2-7 and V is TRBV5-4, with 7 bases fitting TRBD1. Germline values: CDR1 SGHNT, CDR2 YYREEE (reference sequence). Trimming at V came to 2 bases and at J to 3 bases, leaving 8 bases not matched to a gene. The CDR3 loop spans 15 amino acids. DNA for the CDR3: TGTGCCAGCAGCTTAGGTTCAGGGGGATACTACGAGCAGTACTTC. The encoded protein is CASSLGSGGYYEQYF.

The chain has TRBV10-3 and TRBJ2-2; 8 bases are a match to TRBD1. Losses at the gene ends were 7 bases for V and 3 bases for J; bases not matched to a gene: 10. The CDR3 is 16 amino acids. Germline lookup yields CDR1 ENHRY and CDR2 SYGVKD. CDR3 amino acids: CAINHPGGADTGELFF. CDR3 bases: TGTGCCATCAACCACCCAGGGGGCGCGGACACCGGGGAGCTGTTTTTT.